The rows below give T cell receptor beta chains drawn from one sample of a study of shared clonotypes between healthy human individuals. Here immunoSEQ multiplex PCR was the method, and the copy in TCRdb shows in-frame clones only, minus some. The sample gives 1.5 million to 2.5 million clones, about 95% of which show up once; roughly 1.2% is in the top ten. The sequenced sample consisted of naive CD8+ T cells sorted from blood. These TCRs come from a man between 18 and 35 years old in good health. The CDR3 runs from the conserved cysteine through the conserved F or W. The order of the fields is CDR3 length, J gene, V gene, clone size, D gene, CDR3 protein, CDR3 DNA. A D gene is named only where the DNA matches it firmly. Size values are once, few and many counts, or a class for expanded clones, and some rows have none.

11	TRBJ2-7	TRBV16	.	.	CASSQEWVQYF	TGTGCCAGCAGCCAGGAATGGGTACAGTACTTC
11	TRBJ2-1	TRBV25-1	.	.	CATTSGGEQFF	TGTGCCACTACCTCGGGGGGCGAGCAGTTCTTC
13	TRBJ1-1	TRBV9	.	.	CASKWTENTEAFF	TGTGCCAGCAAATGGACGGAGAACACTGAAGCTTTCTTT
13	TRBJ1-5	TRBV28	.	.	CASTPGGVQPQHF	TGTGCCAGCACCCCAGGAGGAGTCCAGCCCCAGCATTTT
14	TRBJ2-7	TRBV11-3	.	.	CASSLGGDTYEQYF	TGTGCCAGCAGCTTAGGAGGGGACACCTACGAGCAGTACTTC
16	TRBJ1-2	TRBV4-1	.	TRBD1	CASSQAETGANYGYTF	TGCGCCAGCAGCCAAGCAGAGACAGGGGCCAACTATGGCTACACCTTC
14	TRBJ2-1	TRBV14	.	.	CASSPWGDYNEQFF	TGTGCCAGCAGCCCGTGGGGAGACTACAATGAGCAGTTCTTC
14	TRBJ1-1	TRBV4-1	.	.	CAGSHLEGRIEAFF	TGCGCCGGCAGCCACCTGGAGGGCAGGATTGAAGCTTTCTTT
13	TRBJ2-5	TRBV13	.	.	CASSLGGGETQYF	TGTGCCAGCAGCTTAGGCGGTGGGGAGACCCAGTACTTC
17	TRBJ2-5	TRBV7-8	.	.	CVSSHPSGRRYQETQYF	TGTGTCAGCAGCCACCCGTCGGGCAGGCGATACCAAGAGACCCAGTACTTC
18	TRBJ2-4	TRBV7-2	.	.	CASSFFPPASLPKNIQYF	TGTGCCAGCAGCTTTTTCCCCCCAGCTTCACTTCCCAAAAACATTCAGTACTTC
11	TRBJ1-5	TRBV6-5	.	TRBD1	CATKGAQPQHF	TGTGCCACTAAGGGGGCTCAGCCCCAGCATTTT
12	TRBJ2-4	TRBV10-1	few	.	CASSDFGSIQYF	TGCGCCAGCAGTGATTTTGGTAGCATTCAGTACTTC
16	TRBJ2-1	TRBV7-8	.	.	CASSPLGRDSYNEQFF	TGTGCCAGCAGCCCACTTGGCAGGGACTCCTACAATGAGCAGTTCTTC
12	TRBJ2-1	TRBV10-2	.	.	CASSEGTNEQFF	TGCGCCAGCAGTGAGGGGACAAATGAGCAGTTCTTC
14	TRBJ2-7	TRBV30	.	TRBD1	CAWSRGTGGDEQYF	TGTGCCTGGAGTCGAGGGACAGGGGGAGACGAGCAGTACTTC
15	TRBJ1-4	TRBV6-5	.	.	CASIPHRWDEGKLFF	TGTGCCAGCATCCCACACCGCTGGGACGAGGGAAAACTGTTTTTT
19	TRBJ2-5	TRBV7-9	.	TRBD2	CASSLELLAGGSRLETQYF	TGTGCCAGCAGCTTAGAACTACTAGCGGGGGGCTCTAGGTTGGAGACCCAGTACTTC
15	TRBJ1-3	TRBV28	.	TRBD1	CATRDSASTGNTIYF	TGTGCCACACGGGACAGCGCTAGCACTGGAAACACCATATATTTT
13	TRBJ2-3	TRBV7-8	.	.	CASSRWGADTQYF	TGTGCCAGCAGCCGGTGGGGGGCAGATACGCAGTATTTT
14	TRBJ2-2	TRBV4-1	.	.	CASSQSVNTGELFF	TGCGCCAGCAGCCAATCAGTAAACACCGGGGAGCTGTTTTTT
14	TRBJ1-1	TRBV28	.	TRBD1	CASSLAGGDTEAFF	TGTGCCAGCAGTTTAGCAGGGGGCGACACTGAAGCTTTCTTT
16	TRBJ1-3	TRBV9	.	.	CASSDPVTDSGNTIYF	TGTGCCAGCAGCGACCCAGTTACTGACTCTGGAAACACCATATATTTT
16	TRBJ2-1	TRBV28	.	TRBD1	CASSPRDRGLYNEQFF	TGTGCCAGCAGTCCCCGGGACAGGGGGCTCTACAATGAGCAGTTCTTC
13	TRBJ2-7	TRBV4-1	.	TRBD2	CASSRGLEYEQYF	TGCGCCAGCAGCCGGGGACTAGAGTACGAGCAGTACTTC
13	TRBJ2-7	TRBV4-1	.	.	CASSQEDSYEQYF	TGCGCCAGCAGCCAAGAAGACTCCTACGAGCAGTACTTC
17	TRBJ1-5	TRBV14	.	.	CASSQDRGFYSNQPQHF	TGTGCCAGCAGCCAAGATCGGGGATTCTATAGCAATCAGCCCCAGCATTTT
13	TRBJ2-7	TRBV29-1	.	.	CSVTGGGSYEQYF	TGCAGCGTTACAGGGGGGGGCTCCTACGAGCAGTACTTC
16	TRBJ2-5	TRBV7-9	.	TRBD2	CASSLWSSGAQETQYF	TGTGCCAGCAGCTTATGGTCTAGCGGGGCACAAGAGACCCAGTACTTC
18	TRBJ2-4	TRBV7-9	.	.	CASSPPGTSILAKNIQYF	TGTGCCAGCAGCCCCCCCGGGACCTCAATTCTAGCCAAAAACATTCAGTACTTC
19	TRBJ2-1	TRBV18	.	TRBD2	CASSPSGPSGAPTSNEQFF	TGTGCCAGCTCACCGAGTGGTCCTAGCGGGGCGCCAACTAGCAATGAGCAGTTCTTC
13	TRBJ2-1	TRBV13	.	.	CASSFGGDNEQFF	TGTGCCAGCAGCTTTGGCGGGGACAATGAGCAGTTCTTC
14	TRBJ2-5	TRBV4-1	.	.	CASSQEEDPETQYF	TGCGCCAGCAGCCAAGAAGAGGATCCCGAGACCCAGTACTTC
16	TRBJ2-7	TRBV5-1	.	TRBD2	CASSLGPSGSSYEQYF	TGCGCCAGCAGCTTGGGGCCTAGCGGGAGCTCCTACGAGCAGTACTTC
16	TRBJ2-7	TRBV4-1	.	TRBD2	CASSQGSRLAGDEQYF	TGCGCCAGCAGCCAAGGCTCGCGACTAGCGGGAGACGAGCAGTACTTC
15	TRBJ2-1	TRBV5-4	.	.	CASTQGGSSYNEQFF	TGTGCCAGCACCCAGGGGGGGAGCTCCTACAATGAGCAGTTCTTC
16	TRBJ1-6	TRBV30	once	.	CAWSGHPSSYNSPLHF	TGTGCCTGGTCGGGACACCCGAGCTCCTATAATTCACCCCTCCACTTT
18	TRBJ2-2	TRBV2	.	.	CASSRSAVTGRNTGELFF	TGTGCCAGCAGCCGAAGCGCGGTAACAGGGAGGAACACCGGGGAGCTGTTTTTT
14	TRBJ2-6	TRBV4-1	.	.	CASSQDSGANVLTF	TGCGCCAGCAGCCAAGACTCTGGGGCCAACGTCCTGACTTTC
17	TRBJ1-3	TRBV7-9	.	.	CASSLVVGPLTGNTIYF	TGTGCCAGCAGCTTAGTGGTAGGGCCCTTGACTGGAAACACCATATATTTT
15	TRBJ2-5	TRBV16	.	.	CASSPGGGAQETQYF	TGTGCCAGCAGTCCGGGTGGAGGGGCCCAAGAGACCCAGTACTTC
15	TRBJ2-1	TRBV6-5	.	TRBD2	CASSYPGLAFNEQFF	TGTGCCAGCAGTTACCCGGGACTAGCTTTCAATGAGCAGTTCTTC
15	TRBJ2-5	TRBV29-1	.	TRBD2	CSVEGTSGFQETQYF	TGCAGCGTAGAAGGGACTAGCGGATTCCAAGAGACCCAGTACTTC
16	TRBJ2-7	TRBV11-2	.	.	CASSLDGRYGRDEQYF	TGTGCCAGCAGCTTAGATGGGAGGTACGGTAGGGACGAGCAGTACTTC
13	TRBJ2-2	TRBV27	once	.	CASSFRGTGELFF	TGTGCCAGCAGTTTCCGTGGCACCGGGGAGCTGTTTTTT
14	TRBJ1-1	TRBV4-1	.	.	CASSPLTGNTEAFF	TGCGCCAGCAGCCCTTTGACAGGGAACACTGAAGCTTTCTTT
16	TRBJ2-3	TRBV27	.	.	CASSPVGGRGADTQYF	TGTGCCAGCAGTCCCGTTGGGGGCAGGGGCGCAGATACGCAGTATTTT
14	TRBJ1-1	TRBV15	.	.	CATSPGTPNTEAFF	TGTGCCACCAGCCCCGGGACACCGAACACTGAAGCTTTCTTT
13	TRBJ2-1	TRBV15	.	.	CATSREDYSEQFF	TGTGCCACCAGCAGGGAGGACTACAGTGAGCAGTTCTTC
17	TRBJ2-4	TRBV5-4	.	TRBD1	CASSLAGTGGTKNIQYF	TGTGCCAGCAGCTTGGCCGGGACAGGTGGGACGAAAAACATTCAGTACTTC
16	TRBJ1-5	TRBV28	.	TRBD1	CASSLLGGEVNQPQHF	TGTGCCAGCAGTTTATTAGGGGGCGAGGTCAATCAGCCCCAGCATTTT